A selection of T cell receptor beta chains follows, all from one sample in a study of T-cell memory formation after mild COVID-19. Via MiXCR, TCRdb re-called the 5' RACE reads, giving one row per CDR3 protein. The data contain 400,000 to 500,000 distinct CDR3 sequences, 15% to 25% of them singletons. Sequenced: PBMCs or a T cell subset sorted from them (not recorded which). These receptors all stem from an adult woman who had mild COVID-19 (a few samples of this study predate the infection). Cell type and time point are not known. The CDR3 runs from the conserved cysteine through the conserved F or W. D genes are given only for firm matches. Size is stated for part of the rows, as once, few or many counts, or as a class when the clone is expanded.

TRBJ1-1 NA 13 few TRBV7-2 CASSPDTDGEAFF TGTGCCAGCAGTCCGGACACGGACGGTGAAGCTTTCTTT
TRBJ2-7 TRBD2 13 NA TRBV20-1 CSASGLAGYEQYF TGCAGTGCTAGCGGGCTAGCGGGGTACGAGCAGTACTTC
TRBJ1-1 NA 14 NA TRBV12-3/TRBV12-4 CASSFRKGATEAFF TGTGCCAGCAGTTTTAGGAAGGGAGCGACTGAAGCTTTCTTT
TRBJ2-7 NA 13 few TRBV5-1 CASSPGETYEQYF TGCGCCAGCAGCCCGGGAGAAACCTACGAGCAGTACTTC
TRBJ1-5 NA 16 NA TRBV6-2/TRBV6-3 CASSSIDGYSNQPQHF TGTGCCAGCAGTTCCATCGACGGTTACAGCAATCAGCCCCAGCATTTT
TRBJ2-5 NA 14 NA TRBV4-1 CASSHGTLQETQYF TGCGCCAGCAGCCACGGGACCTTACAAGAGACCCAGTACTTC
TRBJ2-5 TRBD2 13 NA TRBV7-6 CASSLRGDETQYF TGTGCCAGCAGCTTGCGGGGGGACGAGACCCAGTACTTC
TRBJ2-5 NA 15 few TRBV15 CATSRPYLAGETQYF TGTGCCACCAGCAGACCCTATCTAGCCGGGGAGACCCAGTACTTC
TRBJ1-1 NA 15 NA TRBV6-5 CASSGKGGGYTEAFF TGTGCCAGCAGCGGAAAGGGGGGCGGATACACTGAAGCTTTCTTT
TRBJ2-1 NA 16 few TRBV3-1 CASSQDRSPSDNEQFF TGTGCCAGCAGCCAAGATCGGTCCCCTAGCGACAATGAGCAGTTCTTC
TRBJ2-3 TRBD2 17 NA TRBV7-3 CASSSSGPKLSTDTQYF TGTGCCAGCAGTTCTAGCGGGCCGAAGCTAAGCACAGATACGCAGTATTTT
TRBJ1-3 NA 16 few TRBV7-9 CASSLVRASSGNTIYF TGTGCCAGCAGCTTAGTGCGGGCGAGCTCTGGAAACACCATATATTTT
TRBJ2-1 TRBD1 14 NA TRBV7-7 CASSLDRVSNEQFF TGTGCTAGCAGCTTGGACAGGGTGTCCAATGAGCAGTTCTTC
TRBJ1-2 NA 15 NA TRBV12-1 CASSFMGQGFYGYTF TGTGCCAGCAGCTTTATGGGACAGGGGTTCTATGGCTACACCTTC
TRBJ2-5 NA 13 NA TRBV5-1 CASSLAAEETQYF TGCGCCAGCAGCTTGGCCGCGGAAGAGACCCAGTACTTC
TRBJ2-3 TRBD2 14 few TRBV24-1 CATSDSGGTDTQYF TGTGCCACCAGTGATAGCGGGGGCACAGATACGCAGTATTTT
TRBJ2-7 TRBD1 15 NA TRBV2 CASSVRTGGSGEQYF TGTGCCAGCAGCGTTCGGACAGGGGGATCTGGCGAGCAGTACTTC
TRBJ2-4 NA 16 NA TRBV3-1 CASSQVPTGPKNIQYF TGTGCCAGCAGCCAAGTTCCTACAGGGCCCAAAAACATTCAGTACTTC
TRBJ1-1 NA 14 NA TRBV6-5 CASSLSLMNTEAFF TGTGCCAGCAGCCTCAGCCTAATGAACACTGAAGCTTTCTTT
TRBJ1-4 TRBD1 15 NA TRBV6-5 CASSQRQGLNEKLFF TGTGCCAGCAGTCAACGACAGGGCCTCAATGAAAAACTGTTTTTT
TRBJ2-3 NA 17 NA TRBV27 CASRTGRGSRGTDTQYF TGTGCCAGCAGGACCGGTCGTGGGTCGAGGGGCACAGATACGCAGTATTTT
TRBJ1-2 TRBD1 15 NA TRBV5-6 CASSAQGGYRYGYTF TGTGCCAGCAGCGCCCAGGGGGGGTACCGCTATGGCTACACCTTC
TRBJ2-3 NA 13 NA TRBV29-1 CSAAGTDADTQYF TGCAGCGCAGCCGGGACTGACGCAGATACGCAGTATTTT
TRBJ2-7 NA 15 few TRBV6-2/TRBV6-3 CASSPDRDSTYEQYF TGTGCCAGCAGCCCCGACAGGGACTCGACCTACGAGCAGTACTTC
TRBJ2-7 TRBD2 18 few TRBV7-6 CASSLVGSGRARGGEQYF TGTGCCAGCAGCTTAGTCGGTAGCGGGAGGGCCAGAGGGGGCGAGCAGTACTTC
TRBJ2-7 TRBD2 16 NA TRBV27 CASSFTLPSGGYEQYF TGTGCCAGCAGTTTTACCCTTCCTAGCGGGGGTTACGAGCAGTACTTC
TRBJ2-7 TRBD2 15 few TRBV20-1 CSARDVAGGDYEQYF TGCAGTGCTAGAGATGTAGCGGGAGGGGACTACGAGCAGTACTTC
TRBJ2-3 NA 18 few TRBV15 CATSRAYGGLLFTDTQYF TGTGCCACCAGCAGGGCTTACGGGGGACTCTTGTTTACAGATACGCAGTATTTT
TRBJ2-1 TRBD2 17 few TRBV5-5 CASSVRGGTSRYNEQFF TGTGCCAGCAGCGTGCGAGGTGGGACTAGCAGATACAATGAGCAGTTCTTC
TRBJ2-5 TRBD2 17 NA TRBV5-1 CASSFPDVLAGVETQYF TGCGCCAGCAGCTTTCCCGACGTTTTAGCGGGGGTGGAGACCCAGTACTTC
TRBJ2-1 TRBD1 15 NA TRBV24-1 CATSDFETGDNEQFF TGTGCCACCAGTGATTTTGAGACAGGGGACAATGAGCAGTTCTTC
TRBJ2-3 NA 20 NA TRBV6-5 CASSYSPYFLSGVRTDTQYF TGTGCCAGCAGTTACTCTCCATACTTTCTTAGCGGAGTCCGCACAGATACGCAGTATTTT
TRBJ2-2 TRBD2 17 NA TRBV24-1 CATSAGLAAMNTGELFF TGTGCCACCAGTGCGGGACTAGCGGCGATGAACACCGGGGAGCTGTTTTTT
TRBJ2-1 TRBD2 15 NA TRBV29-1 CSVASGISSYNEQFF TGCAGCGTTGCTAGCGGGATAAGCTCCTACAATGAGCAGTTCTTC
TRBJ1-3 TRBD1 17 few TRBV5-1 CASSRWTGEATGNTIYF TGCGCCAGCAGCCGGTGGACAGGGGAGGCCACTGGAAACACCATATATTTT
TRBJ2-3 TRBD2 17 few TRBV7-2 CASSSRLAGGHTDTQYF TGTGCCAGCAGCTCAAGACTAGCGGGGGGGCATACAGATACGCAGTATTTT
TRBJ2-1 NA 14 NA TRBV25-1 CASSKTGPFGEQFF TGTGCCAGCAGTAAGACTGGGCCCTTCGGGGAGCAGTTCTTC
TRBJ2-3 TRBD2 14 few TRBV6-6 CAIGTSGRTDTQYF TGTGCCATCGGGACTAGCGGGAGAACAGATACGCAGTATTTT
TRBJ2-1 TRBD1 14 NA TRBV12-3/TRBV12-4 CASRRGQGYNEQFF TGTGCCAGCAGACGGGGACAGGGGTACAATGAGCAGTTCTTC
TRBJ1-1 NA 12 NA TRBV29-1 CSVQQDVGKAFF TGCAGCGTTCAACAGGACGTGGGCAAAGCTTTCTTT
TRBJ1-1 NA 13 NA TRBV30 CAWSVGAPMEAFF TGTGCCTGGAGTGTAGGGGCCCCGATGGAGGCTTTCTTT
TRBJ1-3 TRBD1 15 NA TRBV6-1 CASSLTGTVGNTIYF TGTGCCAGCAGTCTGACCGGGACAGTAGGAAACACCATATATTTT
TRBJ1-1 NA 12 few TRBV10-3 CAISDMNTEAFF TGTGCCATCAGCGACATGAACACTGAAGCTTTCTTT
TRBJ2-7 TRBD1 16 NA TRBV9 CASSVGHRDSSYEQYF TGTGCCAGCAGCGTTGGGCACCGGGACAGCTCCTACGAGCAGTACTTC
TRBJ2-7 NA 13 NA TRBV19 CASSILGGNEQYF TGTGCCAGTAGTATTTTAGGAGGGAACGAGCAGTACTTC
TRBJ2-7 TRBD1 13 few TRBV9 CASSTQTGNEQYF TGTGCCAGCAGCACCCAGACAGGGAACGAGCAGTACTTC
TRBJ1-2 NA 17 few TRBV20-1 CSAPAERPKSLNYGYTF TGCAGTGCCCCAGCTGAGAGACCGAAAAGCCTTAACTATGGCTACACCTTC
TRBJ1-1 TRBD1 13 few TRBV20-1 CSAPTTGETEAFF TGCAGTGCTCCTACAACAGGGGAAACTGAAGCTTTCTTT
TRBJ1-3 TRBD1 16 few TRBV12-3/TRBV12-4 CASRRQGAMVGNTIYF TGTGCCAGCAGAAGACAGGGGGCTATGGTTGGAAACACCATATATTTT
TRBJ2-5 NA 13 few TRBV29-1 CSAPRGSEETQYF TGCAGCGCCCCTCGGGGGTCGGAGGAGACCCAGTACTTC
TRBJ2-1 NA 14 few TRBV20-1 CSARGSLTYNEQFF TGCAGTGCTAGGGGTAGCCTTACATACAATGAGCAGTTCTTC
TRBJ2-1 TRBD1 15 NA TRBV5-1 CASSFTGQGINEQFF TGCGCCAGCAGCTTTACGGGACAGGGTATCAATGAGCAGTTCTTC
TRBJ2-3 NA 16 few TRBV12-3/TRBV12-4 CASSLRGAVSTDTQYF TGTGCCAGCAGTCTTAGGGGGGCGGTAAGCACAGATACGCAGTATTTT
TRBJ2-5 TRBD2 14 NA TRBV3-1 CASNPSGGGETQYF TGTGCCAGCAACCCTAGCGGGGGCGGAGAGACCCAGTACTTC
TRBJ2-7 NA 13 few TRBV5-1 CASSWVGSDEQYF TGCGCCAGCAGCTGGGTGGGATCGGACGAGCAGTACTTC
TRBJ2-3 TRBD2 12 few TRBV7-9 CASQAGAHTQYF TGTGCCAGTCAAGCGGGGGCCCATACGCAGTATTTT
TRBJ1-6 NA 15 few TRBV9 CASSVDGSFNSPLHF TGTGCCAGCAGCGTAGATGGTAGTTTTAACTCACCCCTCCACTTT